A single T cell receptor beta chain is shown here with its context. Its antigen is undetermined. PCR primers comprised 60 Vbeta and 13 Jbeta primers. The method was immunoSEQ multiplex PCR; TCRdb's version includes in-frame clones alone and lacks a portion of them. The sample contains about 190,000 clones, more than 60% of which appear only once. The data originate from a study of cytomegalovirus exposure and HLA in healthy donors. Study results and caveats: Earlier analysis looked at TCR beta V segments, and most were productive about 90% or about 30% of the time.

The ends lost 1 base at V and 4 bases at J; junction bases unmatched: 5. The CDR3 contains 15 residues. The germline gives CDR1 MGHRA, CDR2 YSYEKL. The sequencing input was PBMCs. The J gene is TRBJ2-5, the V gene TRBV4-1; TRBD1 agrees at 8 bases. The receptor's source is a woman in her twenties or thirties in good health and CMV-seropositive. For the CDR3, the DNA is TGCGCCAGCAGCCAAGCAGGACAGGGAGGAGAGACCCAGTACTTC. Residues: CASSQAGQGGETQYF.